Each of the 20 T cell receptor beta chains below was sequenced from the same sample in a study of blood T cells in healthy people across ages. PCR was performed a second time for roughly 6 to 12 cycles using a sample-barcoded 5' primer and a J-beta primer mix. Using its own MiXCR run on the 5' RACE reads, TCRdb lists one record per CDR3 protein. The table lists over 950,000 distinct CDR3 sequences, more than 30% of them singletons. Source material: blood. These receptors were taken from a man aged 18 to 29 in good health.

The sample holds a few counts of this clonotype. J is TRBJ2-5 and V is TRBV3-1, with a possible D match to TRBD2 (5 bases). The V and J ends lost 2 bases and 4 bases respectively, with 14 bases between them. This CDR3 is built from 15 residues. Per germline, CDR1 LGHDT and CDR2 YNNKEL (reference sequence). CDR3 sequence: CASSQTGSAAETQYF. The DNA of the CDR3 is TGTGCCAGCAGCCAAACGGGGAGCGCCGCAGAGACCCAGTACTTC.

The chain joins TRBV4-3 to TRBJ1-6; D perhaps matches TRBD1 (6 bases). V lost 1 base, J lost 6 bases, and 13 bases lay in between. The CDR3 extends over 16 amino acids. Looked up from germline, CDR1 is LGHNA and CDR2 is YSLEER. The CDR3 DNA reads TGCGCCAGCAGCCAAGTCCAGGGGAGCGTTAATTCACCCCTCCACTTT. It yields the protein CASSQVQGSVNSPLHF.

CDR3 loop: CASSPRTSIDSYEQYF. For the CDR3, the DNA is TGTGCCAGCAGCCCCCGCACTAGTATCGATTCCTACGAGCAGTACTTC. The V gene is TRBV7-2, the J gene TRBJ2-7, with D perhaps matching TRBD2 (5 bases). The CDR3 loop spans 16 amino acids. Looked up from germline, CDR1 is SGHTA and CDR2 is FQGNSA. V was pared by 5 bases and J by 1 base, with 18 bases between.

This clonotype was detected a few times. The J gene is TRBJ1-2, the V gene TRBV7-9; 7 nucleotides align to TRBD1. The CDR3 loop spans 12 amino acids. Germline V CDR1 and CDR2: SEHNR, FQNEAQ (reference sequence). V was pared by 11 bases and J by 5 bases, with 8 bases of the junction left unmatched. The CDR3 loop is CAGSGTAYGYTF. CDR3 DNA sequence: TGTGCCGGCTCCGGGACAGCTTATGGCTACACCTTC.

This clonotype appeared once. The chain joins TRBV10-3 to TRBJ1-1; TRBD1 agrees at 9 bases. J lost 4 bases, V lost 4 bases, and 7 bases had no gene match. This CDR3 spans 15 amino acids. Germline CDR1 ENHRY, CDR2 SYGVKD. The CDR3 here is CAISALGTGTTEAFF. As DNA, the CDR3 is TGTGCCATCAGTGCCCTAGGGACAGGGACCACTGAAGCTTTCTTT.

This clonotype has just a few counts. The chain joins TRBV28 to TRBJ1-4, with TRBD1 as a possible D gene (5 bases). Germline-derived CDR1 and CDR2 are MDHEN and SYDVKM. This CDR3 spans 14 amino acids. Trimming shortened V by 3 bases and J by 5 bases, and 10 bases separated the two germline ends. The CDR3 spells CASSFRGFNEKLFF. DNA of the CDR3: TGTGCCAGCAGTTTTCGGGGGTTCAATGAAAAACTGTTTTTT. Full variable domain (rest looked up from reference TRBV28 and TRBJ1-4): DVKVTQSSRYLVKRTGEKVFLECVQDMDHENMFWYRQDPGLGLRLIYFSYDVKMKEKGDIPEGYSVSREKKERFSLILESASTNQTSMYLCASSFRGFNEKLFFGSGTQLSVL.

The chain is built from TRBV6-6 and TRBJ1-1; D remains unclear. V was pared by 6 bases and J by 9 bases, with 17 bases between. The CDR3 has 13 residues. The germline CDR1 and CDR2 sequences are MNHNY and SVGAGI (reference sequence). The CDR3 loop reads CASRRSTELQAFF. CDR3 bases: TGTGCCAGCAGGAGGTCGACCGAGCTTCAAGCTTTCTTT.

The CDR3 is CASSSSPGGNGYTF. CDR3 sequence (DNA): TGTGCCAGCAGTTCCAGCCCGGGGGGTAATGGCTACACCTTC. The V call is TRBV6-5, the J call TRBJ1-2; possible D gene TRBD1, 5 bases. The V gene lost 4 bases and the J gene lost 6 bases, with 15 bases spanning the gap. Germline CDR1 is MNHEY and CDR2 is SVGAGI. The CDR3 is 14 residues long.

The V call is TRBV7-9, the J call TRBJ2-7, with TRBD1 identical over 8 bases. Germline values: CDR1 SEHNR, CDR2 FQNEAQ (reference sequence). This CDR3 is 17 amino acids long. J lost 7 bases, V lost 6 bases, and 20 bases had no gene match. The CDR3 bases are TGTGCCAGCAGTCTAGTACCGGGGCAGGGGGCTGTAAGTGAGCAGTACTTC. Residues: CASSLVPGQGAVSEQYF.

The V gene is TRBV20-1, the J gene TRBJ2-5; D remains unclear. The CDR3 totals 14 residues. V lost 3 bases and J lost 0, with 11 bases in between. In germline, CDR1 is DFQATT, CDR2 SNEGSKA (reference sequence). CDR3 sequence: CSARRSGYQETQYF. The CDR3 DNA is TGCAGTGCTAGGCGGAGTGGATACCAAGAGACCCAGTACTTC.

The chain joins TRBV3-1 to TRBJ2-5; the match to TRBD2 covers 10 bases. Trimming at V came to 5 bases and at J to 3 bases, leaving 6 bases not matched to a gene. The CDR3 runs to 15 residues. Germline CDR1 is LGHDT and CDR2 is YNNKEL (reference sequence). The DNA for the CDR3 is TGTGCCAGCAGCGTTCCCGGACTAGCGGAAGAGACCCAGTACTTC. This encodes CASSVPGLAEETQYF.

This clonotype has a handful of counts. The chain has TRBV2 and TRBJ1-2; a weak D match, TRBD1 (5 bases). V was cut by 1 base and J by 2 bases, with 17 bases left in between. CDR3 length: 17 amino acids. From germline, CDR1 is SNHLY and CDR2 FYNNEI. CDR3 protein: CASSEVGAGRKNYGYTF. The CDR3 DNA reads TGTGCCAGCAGTGAAGTAGGGGCAGGCAGGAAAAACTATGGCTACACCTTC.

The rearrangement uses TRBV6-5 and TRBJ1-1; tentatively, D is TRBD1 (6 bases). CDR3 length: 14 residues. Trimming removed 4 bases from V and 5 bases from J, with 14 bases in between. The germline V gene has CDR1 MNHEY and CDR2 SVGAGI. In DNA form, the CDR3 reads TGTGCCAGCAGTTCGGTCGGGGGGCGGACTGAAGCTTTCTTT. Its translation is CASSSVGGRTEAFF.

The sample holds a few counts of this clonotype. CDR3 nucleotide sequence: TGCAGCGCTAAGGGGGCTACCCTCGATTCACCCCTCCACTTT. Protein sequence: CSAKGATLDSPLHF. The V gene is TRBV29-1, the J gene TRBJ1-6; 7 nucleotides align to TRBD1. From germline, CDR1 is SQVTM and CDR2 ANQGSEA. The CDR3 is made up of 14 amino acids. J lost 8 bases, V lost 7 bases, and 11 bases had no gene match.

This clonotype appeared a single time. This CDR3 reads CASRCDTSGNQPQHF. The DNA for the CDR3 is TGCGCCAGCAGATGCGACACAAGCGGCAATCAGCCCCAGCATTTT. V and J are TRBV5-1 and TRBJ1-5, with D unresolved. CDR3 length: 15 amino acids. Germline-derived CDR1 and CDR2 are SGHRS and YFSETQ. Trimming stripped 5 bases from V and 2 bases from J, with 14 bases between.

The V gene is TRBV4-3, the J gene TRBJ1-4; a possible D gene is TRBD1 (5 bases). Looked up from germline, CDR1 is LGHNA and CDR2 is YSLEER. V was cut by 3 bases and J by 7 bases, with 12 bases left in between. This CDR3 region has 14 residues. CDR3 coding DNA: TGCGCCAGCAGCCAGACAGTCCTTTTTGAAAAACTGTTTTTT. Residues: CASSQTVLFEKLFF.

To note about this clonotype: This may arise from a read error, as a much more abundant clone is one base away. The chain's CDR3 is CASSVVSGPSYGQYF. Here the CDR3 DNA reads TGTGCCAGCAGCGTAGTTAGCGGGCCCTCCTACGGGCAGTACTTC. This chain joins TRBV9 and TRBJ2-7; TRBD2 matches at 7 bases. CDR1 SGDLS and CDR2 YYNGEE come from the germline V gene. The CDR3 spans 15 residues.

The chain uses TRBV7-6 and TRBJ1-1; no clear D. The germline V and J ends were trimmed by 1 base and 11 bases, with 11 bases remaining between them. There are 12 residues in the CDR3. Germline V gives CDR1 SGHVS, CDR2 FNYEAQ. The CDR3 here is CASSLVGSRAFF. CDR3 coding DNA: TGTGCCAGCAGCTTAGTGGGCAGTCGGGCTTTCTTT.

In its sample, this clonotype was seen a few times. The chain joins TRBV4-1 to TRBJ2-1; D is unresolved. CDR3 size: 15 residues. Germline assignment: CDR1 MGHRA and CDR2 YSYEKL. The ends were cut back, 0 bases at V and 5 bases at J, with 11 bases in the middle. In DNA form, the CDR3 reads TGCGCCAGCAGCCAAGATCCCCTGGGGAACAATGAGCAGTTCTTC. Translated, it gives CASSQDPLGNNEQFF.

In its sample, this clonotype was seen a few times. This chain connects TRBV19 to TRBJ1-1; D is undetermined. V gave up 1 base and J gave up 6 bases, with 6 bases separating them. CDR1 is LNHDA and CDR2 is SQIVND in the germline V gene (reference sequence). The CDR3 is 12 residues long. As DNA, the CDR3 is TGTGCCAGTAGTATAGGAACAGCTGAAGCTTTCTTT. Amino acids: CASSIGTAEAFF.